This T cell receptor (beta chain) was sequenced during a study of tumor-infiltrating lymphocytes in primary liver carcinoma. V lost 2 bases to trimming and J lost 1 base, with 9 bases between them. The germline V gene encodes CDR1 SGHRS and CDR2 YFSETQ. The CDR3 spans 14 residues. Within the sample, this clonotype is medium-sized (0.01 to 0.1%). With a constant-region primer, TCR beta cDNA was made from 450 to 650 ng of total RNA. ARM-PCR was slightly modified, and three nested multiplex PCR rounds with it gave rise to the TCR beta libraries. TRBV1-TRBV30 forward primers paired with a C-beta reverse primer were used in the first two PCR rounds, which ran approximately 10 cycles each. TCRdb ran MiXCR on the multiplex PCR reads and lists one entry per CDR3 protein. The data contain approximately 74,000 distinct CDR3 sequences, roughly two thirds of them seen just once; the ten biggest clones take up around 15%.

The tissue used was unsorted bulk material of about 17-33 mg. RNA and DNA were co-extracted from it with the AllPrep DNA/RNA mini kit. Sequenced material: liver tumor tissue from sampling region 4. Subset of the sample: tumor region T4, right-lateral pole. This chain links TRBV5-1 with TRBJ1-1; no firm D call. This TCR was sampled from a woman aged 60-75 years with primary liver carcinoma and hepatitis B virus infection. CDR3 sequence: CASSFDNRNTEAFF. The CDR3 nucleotides read TGCGCCAGCAGCTTTGACAACCGGAACACTGAAGCTTTCTTT.